This T cell receptor beta chain stems from a study of T cells in Graves' hyperthyroidism and ophthalmopathy. This clonotype showed up many times. V dropped 5 bases and J dropped 2 bases, with 9 bases sitting between them. Germline-derived CDR1 and CDR2 are SGHTA and FQGNSA. This CDR3 is 14 amino acids long. The CDR3 regions of TCR beta were amplified from RNA transcripts. A first-round RT-PCR of the TCR CDR3 used the HTBI primer set. Each CDR3 protein gets one entry after TCRdb re-called the multiplex PCR reads with MiXCR. The sample holds 500,000 to 600,000 distinct CDR3 sequences, more than 45% seen once.

V and J are TRBV7-2 and TRBJ1-4; D is unresolved. Sequenced material: peripheral blood or thyroid tissue (not recorded which). This sequence was found in a woman in her late teens or twenties with Graves' hyperthyroidism. The CDR3 spells CASSRDWTNEKLFF. The CDR3 DNA is TGTGCCAGCAGCAGGGATTGGACTAATGAAAAACTGTTTTTT.